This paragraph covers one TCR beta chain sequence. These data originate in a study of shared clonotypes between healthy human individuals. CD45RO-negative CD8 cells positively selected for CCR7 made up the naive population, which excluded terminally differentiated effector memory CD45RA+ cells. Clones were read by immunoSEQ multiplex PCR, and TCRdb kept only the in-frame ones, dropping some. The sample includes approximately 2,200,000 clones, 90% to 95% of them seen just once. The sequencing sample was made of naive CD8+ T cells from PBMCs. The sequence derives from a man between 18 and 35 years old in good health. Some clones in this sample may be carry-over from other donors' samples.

CDR3: CASSFNLAGDGEQFF. The DNA of the CDR3 is TGTGCCAGCAGCTTTAACTTAGCGGGAGACGGTGAGCAGTTCTTC. The rearrangement uses TRBV7-2 and TRBJ2-1; the match to TRBD2 covers 9 bases. V shed 3 bases and J 9 bases; nucleotides not matched to a gene: 9. The CDR3 consists of 15 residues. CDR1 SGHTA and CDR2 FQGNSA come from the germline V gene.